Many counts were recorded for the clone carrying this T cell receptor beta chain. Its specificity is not known. Time point here: newly diagnosed GD, antithyroid drugs for less than 3 months. PBMCs provided the RNA from which the TCR library was made. In Xi'an, China, an endocrinology department was the source of patients. The sample originates from a study of regulatory T cells in long-lasting Graves disease. Findings and caveats of the study: It is possible that accuracy was reduced by the small size of the sample. Favoring TRBV28, TRBJ1-2 and TRBJ2-5 was a feature seen in persistent disease.

For TCR beta, libraries came from iRepertoire HTBI primers and Arm-PCR of CDR3 regions. TCRdb passed the multiplex PCR reads through MiXCR, listing each CDR3 protein once. This sample has approximately 210,000 distinct CDR3 sequences, with around 17% found just once. The germline V gene encodes CDR1 MNHEY and CDR2 SMNVEV (reference sequence). The ends were cut back, 3 bases at V and 0 bases at J, with 6 bases in the middle. The CDR3 extends over 15 amino acids. The origin of this receptor is a female donor with Graves disease. J is TRBJ2-6 and V is TRBV27; D gene unclear. The sequencing here drew on peripheral blood mononuclear cells (PBMCs), taken at new diagnosis, from a patient treated with antithyroid drugs. Here the CDR3 reads CASSLSLSGANVLTF. CDR3 sequence (DNA): TGTGCCAGCAGTTTGTCTCTCTCTGGGGCCAACGTCCTGACTTTC.